What follows are 23 T cell receptor beta chains derived from one specimen sequenced in a study of tumor-infiltrating lymphocytes in oesophageal squamous cell carcinoma. Each CDR3 protein gets one entry after TCRdb re-called the PCR reads with MiXCR. Among 24,000 or so distinct CDR3 sequences listed, about two fifths were seen once. Sequencing input: esophageal tumor tissue. These receptors were collected from a male donor with esophageal squamous cell carcinoma.

This clonotype rates as medium-sized. The J gene is TRBJ1-5, the V gene TRBV7-8; D perhaps matches TRBD1 (5 bases). This CDR3 region has 14 residues. The germline gives CDR1 SGHVS, CDR2 FQNEAQ. Trimming took 5 bases from V and 7 from J, leaving 15 bases between them. CDR3 sequence (DNA): TGTGCCAGCAGCCTGACAGAATTAGTCCAGCCCCAGCATTTT. Its translation: CASSLTELVQPQHF.

This clonotype was seen a few times. V is TRBV7-9 and J is TRBJ2-5; D is ambiguous. The J call is uncertain, as TRBJ2-7 better fits the DNA end. CDR3 length: 12 amino acids. CDR1 is SEHNR, CDR2 FQNEAQ, per germline (reference sequence). DNA of the CDR3: TGTGCCAGCAGCTTAGCCCAATACGAGCAGTACTTC. Translating it yields CASSLAQYEQYF.

This clonotype was observed many times. The J gene is TRBJ2-1, the V gene TRBV10-1; TRBD2 is a possible D gene (5 bases). The V end lost 5 bases, the J end lost 4 bases, and 12 bases lay between the germline ends. This CDR3 contains 14 residues. The germline V gene has CDR1 WNHNN and CDR2 SYGVQD (reference sequence). The DNA for the CDR3 is TGCGCCAGCAGTAATTCCCGAGGGTACAATGAGCAGTTCTTC. Translation gives CASSNSRGYNEQFF.

This clonotype was observed a handful of times. The chain couples TRBV12-3 or TRBV12-4 to TRBJ2-5, with D unresolved. The CDR3 is 14 amino acids. Trimming took off 1 base at V and 5 bases at J, with 11 bases between the two ends. The CDR3 sequence: CASSLVVASETQYF. The DNA for the CDR3 is TGTGCCAGCAGTTTAGTGGTAGCCTCCGAGACCCAGTACTTC.

This clonotype was observed at least ten times. V usage is TRBV10-1 and J usage is TRBJ2-5, with 8 positions matching TRBD2. CDR3 length equals 14 residues. The J segment lost 5 bases and the V segment lost 4 bases, leaving 6 bases of the junction unmatched. The germline gives CDR1 WNHNN, CDR2 SYGVQD (reference sequence). The DNA for the CDR3 is TGCGCCAGCAGTGGAGCGGGAGTGAGTGAGACCCAGTACTTC. Translated: CASSGAGVSETQYF.

This clonotype was detected a few times. The chain joins TRBV12-3 or TRBV12-4 to TRBJ2-3, with 7 bases aligning to TRBD1. The assigned J gene may be wrong: the sequence end matches TRBJ2-7 better. This CDR3 is built from 18 residues. CDR3 region: CASSLLGQSHILPYEQYF. The CDR3 nucleotides read TGTGCCAGCAGCTTATTGGGACAGAGCCACATACTTCCCTACGAGCAGTACTTC.

The V call is TRBV24-1, the J call TRBJ2-1; D possibly uses TRBD1 or TRBD2 (6 bases each). V was clipped by 5 bases and J by 4 bases, with 20 bases between them. In germline, CDR1 is KGHDR, CDR2 SFDVKD. The length of the CDR3 is 17 residues. The CDR3 nucleotides are TGTGCCACCAGTGGAAGCGGAGGGGGACGCGGGTACAATGAGCAGTTCTTC. It codes for CATSGSGGGRGYNEQFF.

This clonotype was counted ten times or more. This chain joins TRBV7-9 and TRBJ2-4, with 8 bases identical to TRBD1. The CDR3 totals 18 residues. Germline V gene lookup returns CDR1 SEHNR and CDR2 FQNEAQ (reference sequence). Losses at the gene ends were 5 bases for V and 0 bases for J; bases not matched to a gene: 12. Written as DNA, the CDR3 is TGTGCCAGCAGCGGACAGGGACAGTGGGGAGAAGCCAAAAACATTCAGTACTTC. Protein sequence: CASSGQGQWGEAKNIQYF.

Turning to this clonotype: A much larger clone is a single base away; this may be a read error. This chain connects TRBV27 to TRBJ2-3; either TRBD1 or TRBD2 may fit D (5 bases each). Matching the DNA end better, TRBJ2-1 makes the J call doubtful. From germline, CDR1 is MNHEY and CDR2 SMNVEV (reference sequence). There are 14 residues in the CDR3. The CDR3 here is CASSRDHSFYEQFF. DNA for the CDR3: TGTGCCAGCAGCCGGGACCATTCCTTCTACGAGCAGTTCTTC.

The count of this clonotype is one. The chain has TRBV7-2 and TRBJ2-3, with 11 bases identical to TRBD2. Germline trimming cut 4 bases from V and 11 bases from J; bases unmatched to any gene: 8. CDR1 SGHTA and CDR2 FQGNSA come from the germline V gene. The CDR3 covers 14 residues. CDR3 DNA: TGTGCCAGCAGCTCACTAGCGGGAGCGGTCGAGCAGTATTTT. This codes for CASSSLAGAVEQYF.

By share, this clonotype ranks as medium-sized (0.01 to 0.1%). CDR3 amino acids: CASSKKGSGLAAYEQYF. The CDR3 nucleotides read TGTGCCAGCAGCAAAAAGGGGTCCGGACTAGCGGCCTACGAGCAGTACTTC. The chain carries TRBV7-8 and TRBJ2-7; TRBD2 matches at 10 bases. V was pared by 5 bases and J by 2 bases, with 12 bases of the junction left unmatched. Germline V lookup: CDR1 SGHVS, CDR2 FQNEAQ. CDR3 length equals 17 residues.

This clonotype was recorded many times. V and J are TRBV18 and TRBJ1-6, with 9 nucleotides matching TRBD1. V was pared by 0 bases and J by 7 bases, with 4 bases of the junction left unmatched. This CDR3 is built from 16 residues. Per the germline V gene, CDR1 is KGHSH and CDR2 is LQKENI. The CDR3, as DNA: TGTGCCAGCTCACCACCTAGCGGGACAGGGAATTCACCCCTCCACTTT. It specifies CASSPPSGTGNSPLHF. Full variable domain (outside the CDR3, taken from reference TRBV18 and TRBJ1-6): NAGVMQNPRHLVRRRGQEARLRCSPMKGHSHVYWYRQLPEEGLKFMVYLQKENIIDESGMPKERFSAEFPKEGPSILRIQQVVRGDSAAYFCASSPPSGTGNSPLHFGNGTRLTVT.

The V call is TRBV7-8, the J call TRBJ2-2; perhaps TRBD1 as D (7 bases). In germline, CDR1 is SGHVS, CDR2 FQNEAQ. V was pared by 5 bases and J by 4 bases, with 14 bases between. This CDR3 comprises 15 residues. The DNA of the CDR3 is TGTGCCAGCAGCCCTAGACAGGGAGGCACCGGGGAGCTGTTTTTT. The encoded protein is CASSPRQGGTGELFF.

This clonotype came up many times. The chain links TRBV7-6 to TRBJ2-5, with D hard to call. The DNA matches TRBJ2-7 better at its end, which makes the J call doubtful. The germline V gene has CDR1 SGHVS and CDR2 FNYEAQ. The length of the CDR3 is 13 residues. The CDR3 nucleotides read TGTGCCAGCAGCTTAGTTCTAAGCTACGAGCAGTACTTC. Its translation is CASSLVLSYEQYF.

In this sample, this clonotype turned up many times. The chain joins TRBV19 to TRBJ2-2; TRBD1 agrees at 12 bases. V was pared by 6 bases and J by 6 bases, with 5 bases of the junction left unmatched. CDR3 length: 15 residues. The V gene's germline CDR1 is LNHDA and CDR2 SQIVND (reference sequence). The CDR3 nucleotides are TGTGCCAGTAGAACCCGGGACAGGGGGCCCGGGGAGCTGTTTTTT. Residues: CASRTRDRGPGELFF.

The chain carries TRBV28 and TRBJ1-1; 7 bases map to TRBD1. V was clipped by 6 bases and J by 4 bases; unmatched bases: 5. CDR3 length: 13 amino acids. In germline, CDR1 is MDHEN, CDR2 SYDVKM. DNA of the CDR3: TGTGCCAGCAGGCCCAGGGGGAGCACTGAAGCTTTCTTT. Its translation is CASRPRGSTEAFF.

The J gene is TRBJ2-1, the V gene TRBV7-6; 8 bases are a match to TRBD1. The DNA end is more similar to TRBJ2-7, so the J call may be wrong. Germline CDR1 and CDR2: SGHVS and FNYEAQ. This CDR3 is built from 14 residues. The CDR3, as DNA: TGTGCCAGCAGCTTAGGGACAGGGAGCCACGAGCAGTACTTC. Its protein product is CASSLGTGSHEQYF.

Ten or more counts support this clonotype. V is TRBV19 and J is TRBJ2-1, with D unclear. Judging by the DNA end, TRBJ2-7 fits better; the J call may be wrong. The CDR3 runs 17 residues. The germline V gene has CDR1 LNHDA and CDR2 SQIVND (reference sequence). CDR3 nucleotide sequence: TGTGCCAGTAGTATCGTTGACGCCCGTCGTGGCCCCTACGAGCAGTACTTC. Its translation: CASSIVDARRGPYEQYF.

This clonotype was seen repeatedly, ten times or more. Possible read error: a much larger clone is one base away. J is TRBJ2-1 and V is TRBV7-9, with D maybe TRBD1 (7 bases). The DNA end is more similar to TRBJ2-7, so the J call may be wrong. The CDR3 is 16 residues long. The germline CDR1 and CDR2 sequences are SEHNR and FQNEAQ (reference sequence). For the CDR3, the DNA is TGTGCCAGCAGTATTTCCGGGACAGCGGGCTACAATGAGCAGTACTTC. Residues: CASSISGTAGYNEQYF.

This clonotype was seen at least ten times. This chain joins TRBV6-1 and TRBJ2-3, with TRBD1 matching over 8 bases. The germline V gene encodes CDR1 MNHNS and CDR2 SASEGT. The V and J ends lost 7 bases and 11 bases, in that order; junction bases with no gene match: 8. The CDR3 consists of 12 residues. The DNA of the CDR3 is TGTGCCAGCACAAGACAGGGGACAGGGCAGTATTTT. This gives the protein CASTRQGTGQYF.

The table lists this clonotype with many counts. This chain links TRBV24-1 with TRBJ2-3; 7 bases are shared with TRBD2. V was clipped by 4 bases and J by 0 bases; unmatched bases: 3. Germline CDR1 KGHDR, CDR2 SFDVKD. This CDR3 spans 15 amino acids. Here the CDR3 reads CATSETGGSTDTQYF. CDR3 bases: TGTGCCACCAGTGAGACGGGGGGAAGCACAGATACGCAGTATTTT.

The chain joins TRBV7-4 to TRBJ2-5; 8 nucleotides agree with TRBD1. The DNA end is a closer match to TRBJ2-7, so the J assignment may be wrong. Germline CDR1 and CDR2: SGHVT and SQSDAQ. The CDR3 extends over 13 amino acids. DNA of the CDR3: TGTGCCAGCAGCGGACAGGGTACTGCCGAGCAGTACTTC. It encodes CASSGQGTAEQYF.

This clonotype has ten or more counts. This sequence joins TRBV29-1 and TRBJ2-1; unclear D gene. CDR3 size: 11 residues. Trimming took 5 bases from V and 2 from J, leaving 4 bases between them. CDR1 is SQVTM and CDR2 is ANQGSEA in the germline V gene. In DNA, the CDR3 is TGCAGCGTTCCCACCTACAATGAGCAGTTCTTC. Encoded protein: CSVPTYNEQFF.